Presented here are 13 T cell receptor beta chains from one specimen sequenced in a study of T cells in Graves' hyperthyroidism and ophthalmopathy. TCR beta CDR3 regions were amplified from RNA. In the first-round RT-PCR of the TCR CDR3, the HTBI primer set was used. TCRdb re-called the multiplex PCR reads with MiXCR, one entry per CDR3 protein. The repertoire has 500,000 to 650,000 distinct CDR3 sequences, 40% to 50% of them found once; the top ten carry about two fifths. Sequencing input: peripheral blood or thyroid tissue (not recorded which). The receptors shown here come from an adult woman with Graves' disease, either hyperthyroidism or ophthalmopathy (not recorded which).

In this sample, this clonotype turned up many times. The J gene is TRBJ1-2, the V gene TRBV7-3; 8 positions match TRBD1. The V gene's germline CDR1 is SGHTA and CDR2 FQGTGA. CDR3 size: 13 residues. J lost 6 bases, V lost 4 bases, and 4 bases had no gene match. The CDR3, as DNA: TGTGCCAGCAGCTCGACAGGGGTGGATGGCTACACCTTC. This codes for CASSSTGVDGYTF.

This clonotype appeared many times. This rearrangement joins TRBV20-1 to TRBJ2-7; 10 nucleotides match TRBD2. This CDR3 region has 14 residues. CDR1 DFQATT and CDR2 SNEGSKA come from the germline V gene (reference sequence). V lost 1 base and J lost 6; bases outside the gene matches: 6. The CDR3 nucleotides are TGCAGTGCTAGAGTACGACTAGCGGGTCTCGAGCAGTACTTC. Translation: CSARVRLAGLEQYF.

The CDR3 DNA is TGCAGTGCTAGAAGCTGGGACAGTAACACTGAAGCTTTCTTT. Translation: CSARSWDSNTEAFF. V gene TRBV20-1 combines with J gene TRBJ1-1; 7 bases agree with TRBD1. Germline loops: CDR1 DFQATT, CDR2 SNEGSKA (reference sequence). V shed 2 bases and J 2 bases; nucleotides not matched to a gene: 5. The CDR3 is made up of 14 amino acids.

V gene TRBV6-4 combines with J gene TRBJ2-7, with TRBD2 matching over 7 bases. CDR3 length equals 12 residues. The ends lost 5 bases at V and 6 bases at J; junction bases unmatched: 4. Germline values: CDR1 MRHNA, CDR2 SNTAGT. The CDR3 loop reads CASSTTSVEQYF. The CDR3 DNA reads TGTGCCAGCAGTACAACTAGCGTCGAGCAGTACTTC.

In its sample, this clonotype was seen many times. The rearrangement links TRBV10-3 to TRBJ1-5; no reliable D call. The CDR3 consists of 13 residues. Trimming shortened V by 8 bases and J by 7 bases, and 15 bases separated the two germline ends. Looked up from germline, CDR1 is ENHRY and CDR2 is SYGVKD. The CDR3 sequence: CAIRHDTPQPQHF. The CDR3, as DNA: TGTGCCATCCGTCATGATACACCGCAGCCCCAGCATTTT.

The chain employs TRBV24-1 and TRBJ2-2; D gene ambiguous. Germline values: CDR1 KGHDR, CDR2 SFDVKD. The CDR3 consists of 14 residues. V was trimmed by 11 bases and J by 2 bases, leaving 14 bases between them. The CDR3 sequence is CASALGSNTGELFF. The CDR3 nucleotides read TGTGCCAGTGCACTGGGCAGTAACACCGGGGAGCTGTTTTTT.

This clonotype has more than one count but fewer than ten. The V call is TRBV7-9, the J call TRBJ1-1; maybe TRBD1 (5 bases). Germline lookup yields CDR1 SEHNR and CDR2 FQNEAQ (reference sequence). Between the trimmed V and J ends, which lost 1 base and 12 bases, there was a span of 15 bases. The CDR3 length is 13 residues. CDR3 region: CASSLEPQGESFF. In nucleotides, the CDR3 is TGTGCCAGCAGCTTAGAACCTCAGGGTGAGTCTTTCTTT.

This clonotype has only a few counts. The V call is TRBV20-1, the J call TRBJ1-2; D is undetermined. This CDR3 has 11 amino acids. Germline CDR1 is DFQATT and CDR2 is SNEGSKA (reference sequence). V lost 7 bases and J 6 bases, leaving 12 bases between the germline ends. The CDR3, as DNA: TGCAGTGGGTGGCCCGGGGATGGCTACACCTTC. Translated: CSGWPGDGYTF.

This chain links TRBV2 with TRBJ1-1, with 9 bases identical to TRBD1. After removal of 8 bases from V and 0 bases from J, the junction contained 10 bases not matched to a gene. This CDR3 contains 16 residues. From germline, CDR1 is SNHLY and CDR2 FYNNEI. CDR3 in amino acids: CASGYARQGVNTEAFF. The CDR3 coding sequence is TGTGCCAGCGGTTATGCTAGACAGGGGGTGAACACTGAAGCTTTCTTT.

This clonotype was recorded many times. The V call is TRBV11-2, the J call TRBJ2-5; possibly TRBD1 for D (6 bases). Trimming took 0 bases from V and 4 from J, leaving 12 bases between them. The CDR3 runs 15 residues. Germline CDR1 and CDR2: SGHAT and FQNNGV. The CDR3 DNA sequence: TGTGCCAGCAGCTTAGATACAGGGTTTGGAGAGACCCAGTACTTC. This sequence encodes CASSLDTGFGETQYF. The variable domain in full, with the rest retrieved from reference TRBV11-2 and TRBJ2-5, is EAGVAQSPRYKIIEKRQSVAFWCNPISGHATLYWYQQILGQGPKLLIQFQNNGVVDDSQLPKDRFSAERLKGVDSTLKIQPAKLEDSAVYLCASSLDTGFGETQYFGPGTRLLVL.

The rearrangement uses TRBV2 and TRBJ2-2, with a possible D match to TRBD1 (5 bases). The ends were cut back, 1 base at V and 3 bases at J, with 9 bases in the middle. The CDR3 consists of 15 residues. The germline CDR1 and CDR2 sequences are SNHLY and FYNNEI. The CDR3 bases are TGTGCCAGCAGTGAAGTACAGGCTTACACCGGGGAGCTGTTTTTT. The encoded protein is CASSEVQAYTGELFF.

This clonotype was picked up many times. The rearrangement uses TRBV20-1 and TRBJ2-7, with 7 bases aligning to TRBD2. J was trimmed by 7 bases and V by 5 bases; bases with no gene match: 14. Germline assignment: CDR1 DFQATT and CDR2 SNEGSKA (reference sequence). The CDR3 has 14 residues. The CDR3 DNA reads as TGCAGTGCTTCAAAAGCTAGCGGCGGCGGGGAGCAGTACTTC. Amino acids: CSASKASGGGEQYF.

This chain joins TRBV9 and TRBJ2-7, with D possibly being TRBD1 (5 bases). The CDR3 consists of 14 residues. Trimming took 1 base from V and 6 from J, leaving 14 bases between them. CDR1 SGDLS and CDR2 YYNGEE come from the germline V gene. The CDR3 loop is CASSVSIGEVEQYF. CDR3 sequence (DNA): TGTGCCAGCAGCGTATCGATAGGGGAAGTCGAGCAGTACTTC.